This T cell receptor (beta chain) was identified in a study of blood T cell repertoires in COVID-19. Across the whole study: Samples taken during acute and convalescent COVID-19 were collected in the United States, Italy and Spain. T cells, B-cell-depleted T cells, or PBMCs supplied cDNA or gDNA.

A single count supports this clone. Per the germline V gene, CDR1 is SGHTA and CDR2 is FQGTGA. After removal of 2 bases from V and 3 bases from J, the junction contained 7 bases not matched to a gene. This CDR3 has 16 residues. Study processing details: The assay estimated nucleated cells by amplifying reference gene primers. Libraries were prepared by immunoSEQ multiplex PCR; TCRdb keeps only in-frame clonotypes and omits some of them. Clonal size and the V and J genes are those of that table, whereas D and trimming came from the DNA. This table holds a few hundred thousand clones, roughly nine tenths found once.

The clonotype was recovered from a man younger than 30 with active or convalescent COVID-19. J is TRBJ2-1 and V is TRBV7-3; 7 bases align to TRBD1. Sequenced sample: peripheral blood. CDR3 DNA: TGTGCCAGCAGCTTAGACAACAGGGGAAGCTACAATGAGCAGTTCTTC. This codes for CASSLDNRGSYNEQFF.